This record concerns one TCR beta chain sequence. Its antigen remains unknown. V was cut by 0 bases and J by 0 bases, with 6 bases left in between. The V gene's germline CDR1 is SGHRS and CDR2 YFSETQ. The CDR3 contains 14 residues. This sample is part of a study of T cell responses to AZD1222 COVID-19 vaccine. Study-wide points: The donors showed a predominance of white British ancestry and of females, with possible underestimation of clonal diversity. Sampling that yielded the repertoires occurred only after the peak T cell response. The study found Spike-specific TCR breadth and depth rose after two AZD1222 doses.

Method: immunoSEQ multiplex PCR; TCRdb's copy keeps in-frame clones and lacks some. The sample includes 140,000 to 150,000 clones, 93% of them seen just once. V is TRBV5-1 and J is TRBJ1-2; D is unclear. Sequencing used peripheral blood, obtained on day 0 of AZD1222 vaccination. The sequence was collected from an adult in good health. CDR3 region: CASSLAPPNYGYTF. Written as DNA, the CDR3 is TGCGCCAGCAGCTTGGCACCTCCTAACTATGGCTACACCTTC.